This T cell receptor beta chain was recovered during a study of blood T cell repertoires in COVID-19. Study as a whole: Acute and convalescent COVID-19 specimens originated in the United States, Italy and Spain. Sources were T cells, B-cell-depleted T cells, or PBMCs; the material itself was cDNA or gDNA.

Authors' analysis steps: Quantification of nucleated cells was approximated via reference gene primer amplification. Only in-frame clones appear in the TCRdb table, and some are missing; sequencing was by immunoSEQ multiplex PCR. Clonal size and the V and J genes are those of that table, whereas D and trimming came from the DNA. Here the sample spans about 33,000 clones, around 85% being singletons. CDR3 length equals 13 residues. The V gene's germline CDR1 is SGHDT and CDR2 YYEEEE. With 6 bases clipped from V and 8 bases from J, the junction kept 6 bases outside the gene matches. Sequenced input: peripheral blood. The sequence was collected from a human donor in a cohort sampled during active COVID-19. V usage is TRBV5-6 and J usage is TRBJ2-1; 9 bases are a match to TRBD2. The CDR3 here is CASMEAGGYEQFF. CDR3 bases: TGTGCCAGCATGGAGGCGGGAGGGTATGAGCAGTTCTTC.